The present T cell receptor beta chain was sequenced within a study of T cells after yellow fever vaccination. TCRdb re-called the 5' RACE reads with MiXCR, one entry per CDR3 protein. The table shows about 260,000 distinct CDR3 sequences, with over 10% occurring only once. Germline CDR1 and CDR2: SQVTM and ANQGSEA. Trimming pared 2 bases from V and 1 base from J, leaving 4 bases between. CDR3 length: 12 amino acids. This receptor was identified in a man aged 30 to 45 who received the YFV17D yellow fever vaccine. The sample was CD4+ T cells sorted from PBMCs, taken 45 days after the yellow fever booster vaccination. The chain uses TRBV29-1 and TRBJ2-3, with D unclear. The CDR3 is CSVEQGTDTQYF. The CDR3 DNA is TGCAGCGTTGAACAGGGCACAGATACGCAGTATTTT.